This TCR beta chain was identified in a study of T cells after yellow fever vaccination. The CDR3 contains 15 residues. The V and J ends lost 6 bases and 7 bases, in that order; junction bases with no gene match: 13. Using its own MiXCR run on the 5' RACE reads, TCRdb lists one record per CDR3 protein. The profile covers some 350,000 distinct CDR3 sequences, with about 4% appearing a single time and roughly 25% taken by the ten largest. Sample: PBMCs, taken 5 days after the yellow fever booster vaccination. This rearrangement joins TRBV12-3 or TRBV12-4 to TRBJ2-7; 9 bases are a match to TRBD1. This clonotype originated in a man aged 18 to 30 who received the YFV17D yellow fever vaccine. The CDR3 bases are TGTGCCAGCAGCTTCGGACAGGGGAGGTCTTGGGAGCAGTACTTC. It codes for CASSFGQGRSWEQYF.